The rows below give T cell receptor beta chains drawn from one sample of a study of shared clonotypes between healthy human individuals. Sequencing used immunoSEQ multiplex PCR; TCRdb keeps in-frame clones, though not all of them. There are more than 1 million clones in the sample; 70% to 80% occur only once, and approximately 0.56% lies in the top ten. Source material: memory CD4+ T cells from PBMCs. The receptors were gathered from a man younger than 35 in good health. Some clones in this sample may be carry-over from other donors' samples. CDR3s include the opening cysteine and the closing phenylalanine or tryptophan. D genes are given only for firm matches. Only part of the rows carry a size: once, few, many, or a class if the clone is expanded.

abundance	j_gene	v_gene	d_gene	CDR3nt	CDR3aa
-	TRBJ2-3	TRBV6-5	-	TGTGCCAGCCGCCTCGGACAGAGCACAGATACGCAGTATTTT	CASRLGQSTDTQYF
-	TRBJ1-5	TRBV18	TRBD1	TGTGCCAGCTCCCCCTCCAAGGGGGCGAATCAGCCCCAGCATTTT	CASSPSKGANQPQHF
-	TRBJ2-7	TRBV7-2	-	TGTGCCAGCAGCCTGGGACCGCCCCGAAATTACGAGCAGTACTTC	CASSLGPPRNYEQYF
-	TRBJ2-7	TRBV29-1	-	TGCAGCGTCAGAGGAGATAACTACGAGCAGTACTTC	CSVRGDNYEQYF
-	TRBJ2-7	TRBV28	-	TGTGCCAGCAGAACAGCAGCTAGCCTCTACGAGCAGTACTTC	CASRTAASLYEQYF
-	TRBJ2-1	TRBV11-1	-	TGTGCCAGCAGCTTAGTGTACGATGGGGAGTTCGATGAGCAGTTCTTC	CASSLVYDGEFDEQFF
-	TRBJ2-3	TRBV15	TRBD2	TGTGCCACCAGCAGAATTTGGGCGGGAGGGCCCACAGATACGCAGTATTTT	CATSRIWAGGPTDTQYF
few	TRBJ1-2	TRBV19	TRBD1	TGTGCCAGTAGAAAAGACAGGGAAAGCTATGGCTACACCTTC	CASRKDRESYGYTF
-	TRBJ2-5	TRBV29-1	-	TGCAGCGTTGAAGCAAGGGGGCAAGAGACCCAGTACTTC	CSVEARGQETQYF
-	TRBJ2-7	TRBV10-3	TRBD2	TGTGCCATCAGTGGACTAGCGGAATCTAGTGAGCAGTACTTC	CAISGLAESSEQYF
-	TRBJ2-1	TRBV15	TRBD2	TGTGCCACCAGGAGGACTAGCGGGATAAATGAGCAGTTCTTC	CATRRTSGINEQFF
-	TRBJ2-7	TRBV6-1	TRBD1	TGTGCCAGCAGTGGGACCGACAGGGGACAACACGAGCAGTACTTC	CASSGTDRGQHEQYF
-	TRBJ1-2	TRBV30	TRBD1	TGTGCCGGAATAGCACAGGGGGCGCTTGGCTACACCTTC	CAGIAQGALGYTF
few	TRBJ1-3	TRBV5-4	-	TGTGCCAGCAGCTTGGGCGGATCAACTGGAAACACCATATATTTT	CASSLGGSTGNTIYF
-	TRBJ1-4	TRBV6-5	-	TGTGCCAGCACTGCGACTACGGGGGTTGAAAAACTGTTTTTT	CASTATTGVEKLFF
-	TRBJ2-2	TRBV5-1	-	TGCGCCAGCAGCCCCGGACAGTTCGGCACCGGGGAGCTGTTTTTT	CASSPGQFGTGELFF
few	TRBJ2-5	TRBV5-4	-	TGTGCCAGCAGCTCGCCCCGAGTAGGAGAGACCCAGTACTTC	CASSSPRVGETQYF
-	TRBJ2-3	TRBV5-1	TRBD2	TGCGCCAGCAGCTTATCTAGCGGGAGGGTGGCAGATACGCAGTATTTT	CASSLSSGRVADTQYF
-	TRBJ2-1	TRBV5-1	TRBD2	TGCGCCAGCAGCTCAGGACTAGCGGGAGAGTATGAGCAGTTCTTC	CASSSGLAGEYEQFF
few	TRBJ1-1	TRBV18	TRBD1	TGTGCCAGCTCACTCACCGGGACAGGGAACACTGAAGCTTTCTTT	CASSLTGTGNTEAFF
-	TRBJ2-5	TRBV2	-	TGTGCCAGCAGAGAAACGGGTCCAAAAGAGACCCAGTACTTC	CASRETGPKETQYF
-	TRBJ2-6	TRBV28	-	TGTGCCAGCAGACTAGCTGGGGCCAACGTCCTGACTTTC	CASRLAGANVLTF
-	TRBJ2-3	TRBV28	TRBD2	TGTGCCAGCAGTCCCCAAGCGGGAGAGGTCTCGTTAACGCAGTATTTT	CASSPQAGEVSLTQYF
-	TRBJ2-6	TRBV14	TRBD1	TGTGCCAGCAGCAACAGGGGGCGAGGGGCCAACGTCCTGACTTTC	CASSNRGRGANVLTF
-	TRBJ2-5	TRBV7-9	-	TGTGCCAGCAGCCCCACAGGGCGACAAGAGACCCAGTACTTC	CASSPTGRQETQYF
-	TRBJ2-7	TRBV11-2	-	TGTGCCAGCAGCTTAGATGTGTGGGAGGTCTCCTACGAGCAGTACTTC	CASSLDVWEVSYEQYF
once	TRBJ2-7	TRBV5-4	TRBD2	TGTGCCAGCAGCTTGTTGCGCGGGAGCTCCTACGAGCAGTACTTC	CASSLLRGSSYEQYF
-	TRBJ2-3	TRBV9	-	TGTGCCAGCAGCATCCCGACTAGTTCCGGCACAGATACGCAGTATTTT	CASSIPTSSGTDTQYF
-	TRBJ2-2	TRBV10-3	-	TGTGCCATCAGTTCAGGGGACACCGGGGAGCTGTTTTTT	CAISSGDTGELFF
-	TRBJ2-7	TRBV14	-	TGTGCCAGCAGCCAAGAAGGGGGGAGTGGCGCTTACGAGCAGTACTTC	CASSQEGGSGAYEQYF
-	TRBJ2-5	TRBV7-2	TRBD1	TGTGCCAGCAGCTTAAGGCCACCGGGACAGGGGGAGACCCAGTACTTC	CASSLRPPGQGETQYF
once	TRBJ1-5	TRBV7-3	-	TGTGCCAGCAGCTTAGAAGGCAGTCAGCCCCAGCATTTT	CASSLEGSQPQHF
once	TRBJ2-7	TRBV25-1	-	TGTGCCAGCAGTGATATCCGGCTAGCGTCTAACGAGCAGTACTTC	CASSDIRLASNEQYF
-	TRBJ2-7	TRBV13	-	TGTGCCAGCAGCTTAGGCGGGTACGAGCAGTACTTC	CASSLGGYEQYF
-	TRBJ1-2	TRBV2	TRBD1	TGTGCCAGCAGTGAGGAGTCAGGGGGTTATGGCTACACCTTC	CASSEESGGYGYTF
-	TRBJ2-7	TRBV7-3	TRBD1	TGTGCCAGCAGCTTCGGTACCGGGACAGGGGACCCCTACGAGCAGTACTTC	CASSFGTGTGDPYEQYF
-	TRBJ1-5	TRBV30	-	TGTGCCTGGAGTGGGGGGGGAGGTCAGCCCCAGCATTTT	CAWSGGGGQPQHF
-	TRBJ2-2	TRBV7-3	-	TGTGCCAGCAGCTTAAACGGTCGCACCGGGGAGCTGTTTTTT	CASSLNGRTGELFF
few	TRBJ1-2	TRBV4-1	-	TGCGCCAGCAGCCAAGATGGAGAGGGCTACTATGGCTACACCTTC	CASSQDGEGYYGYTF
-	TRBJ2-3	TRBV5-4	-	TGTGCCAGCAGCTTGGGAGGAGAGCGCGCGGATACGCAGTATTTT	CASSLGGERADTQYF
-	TRBJ2-6	TRBV27	TRBD1	TGTGCCAGCAGTTTACTAGGGACAGGGGGCTCTGGGGCCAACGTCCTGACTTTC	CASSLLGTGGSGANVLTF
-	TRBJ1-6	TRBV5-6	-	TGTGCCAGCAGCCTTGTACGCAATAATTCACCCCTCCACTTT	CASSLVRNNSPLHF
-	TRBJ2-2	TRBV5-1	TRBD2	TGCGCCAGCAGCTTCCTAGCGGGAGGCACCGGGGAGCTGTTTTTT	CASSFLAGGTGELFF
-	TRBJ2-7	TRBV11-3	-	TGTGCCAGCAGCTTTGGTAACTTCCAGCAGTACTTC	CASSFGNFQQYF
once	TRBJ2-7	TRBV28	TRBD2	TGTGCCAGCAGACAAACCCCGGGACTAGGGGGCTCCTACGAGCAGTACTTC	CASRQTPGLGGSYEQYF
few	TRBJ2-3	TRBV4-3	TRBD1	TGCGCCAGCAGCCAGAGGACAGGATCAGGGGATACGCAGTATTTT	CASSQRTGSGDTQYF
-	TRBJ2-3	TRBV7-9	-	TGTGCCAGCAGCCTCGAGGGTGGGAGGCGCACAGATACGCAGTATTTT	CASSLEGGRRTDTQYF
-	TRBJ2-5	TRBV2	TRBD2	TGTGCCAGCAGTCCCGGAAGACTAGCGGGGGGAGAGACCCAGTACTTC	CASSPGRLAGGETQYF
few	TRBJ2-5	TRBV7-2	-	TGTGCCAGCAGCTTGGGGCCTGTGGCCCAGTACTTC	CASSLGPVAQYF
-	TRBJ2-4	TRBV19	-	TGTGCCAGTAGTCTCAGGGGTGGTATAGCCAAAAACATTCAGTACTTC	CASSLRGGIAKNIQYF
-	TRBJ2-7	TRBV30	-	TGTGCATGGGCCTCGAGTGGGGCACAGTACTTC	CAWASSGAQYF
-	TRBJ2-7	TRBV18	-	TGTGCCAGCTCACCACCGTCATACGAGCAGTACTTC	CASSPPSYEQYF
-	TRBJ1-5	TRBV6-1	TRBD1	TGTGCCAGCAGTGACAGGGGGCATCAGCCCCAGCATTTT	CASSDRGHQPQHF
-	TRBJ2-7	TRBV5-4	-	TGTGCCAGCAGCGTTGGCGGGGTTTTCTCCTACGAGCAGTACTTC	CASSVGGVFSYEQYF
-	TRBJ2-3	TRBV29-1	-	TGCAGCGTTGAAGTCCTAGAGACAGATACGCAGTATTTT	CSVEVLETDTQYF
few	TRBJ1-1	TRBV18	-	TGTGCCAGCTCACCGGCTGAAGCTTTCTTT	CASSPAEAFF
-	TRBJ1-2	TRBV14	-	TGTGCCAGCAGCCAAGGATTAGGCAGGGCCAACTATGGCTACACCTTC	CASSQGLGRANYGYTF
-	TRBJ1-1	TRBV2	-	TGTGCCAGCACCGCGGCAGTGAACACTGAAGCTTTCTTT	CASTAAVNTEAFF
-	TRBJ1-3	TRBV6-6	-	TGTGCCAGCAGTACAACCGAAAGGGGCGGAAACACCATATATTTT	CASSTTERGGNTIYF
-	TRBJ2-5	TRBV10-1	TRBD1	TGCGCCAGCAGTGAGTCCAGGGGGCCCATGGAGACCCAGTACTTC	CASSESRGPMETQYF